The 17 T cell receptor beta chains presented below share a single source sample, sequenced in a study of regulatory and conventional T cells in RAG deficiency. Here immunoSEQ multiplex PCR was the method, and the copy in TCRdb shows in-frame clones only, minus some. This table holds about 19,000 clones, about nine tenths found once. The sorted regulatory T cells were CD4+, CD25-high and CD127-low, with genomic DNA sequenced. The same sample was also used in a study of regulatory T cells. From that report: Amplification used 52 TRBV primers and 13 TRBJ primers.

Sequencing was carried out using Tregs sorted from blood. The receptors shown here come from a human donor in good health.

The V gene is TRBV6-5, the J gene TRBJ2-2, with D unresolved. This CDR3 has 13 amino acids. Trimming took 5 bases from V and 0 from J, leaving 4 bases between them. Germline CDR1 and CDR2: MNHEY and SVGAGI. CDR3 amino acids: CASSHPNTGELFF. Here the CDR3 DNA reads TGTGCCAGCAGTCATCCGAACACCGGGGAGCTGTTTTTT.

The V gene is TRBV9, the J gene TRBJ1-4; D uncertain. CDR1 and CDR2 (germline): SGDLS, YYNGEE. V was cut by 0 bases and J by 6 bases, with 12 bases left in between. This CDR3 spans 15 amino acids. CDR3 nucleotides: TGTGCCAGCAGCGTAGAAGGTTCTCCGGATGAAAAACTGTTTTTT. Translated: CASSVEGSPDEKLFF. The full variable domain, its missing parts supplied by reference TRBV9 and TRBJ1-4, is DSGVTQTPKHLITATGQRVTLRCSPRSGDLSVYWYQQSLDQGLQFLIQYYNGEERAKGNILERFSAQQFPDLHSELNLSSLELGDSALYFCASSVEGSPDEKLFFGSGTQLSVL.

The chain uses TRBV9 and TRBJ1-6; D is perhaps TRBD1 (5 bases). Trimming shortened V by 1 base and J by 9 bases, and 11 bases separated the two germline ends. Germline V gives CDR1 SGDLS, CDR2 YYNGEE. The length of the CDR3 is 14 residues. The CDR3 loop is CASSVSEGSSPLHF. The CDR3 DNA is TGTGCCAGCAGCGTATCGGAGGGGTCTTCACCCCTCCACTTT. Together with reference TRBV9 and TRBJ1-6, the CDR3 gives the full variable domain: DSGVTQTPKHLITATGQRVTLRCSPRSGDLSVYWYQQSLDQGLQFLIQYYNGEERAKGNILERFSAQQFPDLHSELNLSSLELGDSALYFCASSVSEGSSPLHFGNGTRLTVT.

DNA of the CDR3: TGTGCCAGCAGTGACAATTGGGGCGGTACGCAGTATTTT. It specifies CASSDNWGGTQYF. The gene calls are TRBV6-4 and TRBJ2-3, with TRBD1 as a possible D gene (5 bases). The germline CDR1 and CDR2 sequences are MRHNA and SNTAGT. Trimming cost V 2 bases and J 8 bases, with 11 bases left between them. This CDR3 comprises 13 residues.

The table lists this clone with a count of one. The gene calls are TRBV6-1 and TRBJ1-4, with a possible D match to TRBD1 (5 bases). Germline V gives CDR1 MNHNS, CDR2 SASEGT. The CDR3 has 17 amino acids. Trimming took 0 bases from V and 4 from J, leaving 15 bases between them. CDR3 in DNA: TGTGCCAGCAGTGAAGCGTGGGGAGCAGGACATAATGAAAAACTGTTTTTT. Translation gives CASSEAWGAGHNEKLFF.

V and J are TRBV28 and TRBJ2-4; either TRBD1 or TRBD2 may fit D (5 bases each). The CDR3 runs 14 residues. In germline, CDR1 is MDHEN, CDR2 SYDVKM. Trimming removed 2 bases at V and 6 bases at J, with 11 bases between. CDR3 coding DNA: TGTGCCAGCAGTTTACCCCCCGGGGCAAACATTCAGTACTTC. As protein: CASSLPPGANIQYF. Looking up the rest from reference TRBV28 and TRBJ2-4 gives the full variable domain: DVKVTQSSRYLVKRTGEKVFLECVQDMDHENMFWYRQDPGLGLRLIYFSYDVKMKEKGDIPEGYSVSREKKERFSLILESASTNQTSMYLCASSLPPGANIQYFGAGTRLSVL.

The genes are TRBV6-6 and TRBJ1-2; tentatively, D is TRBD1 (5 bases). V shed 6 bases and J shed 4 bases, with 15 bases lying between them. Germline loops: CDR1 MNHNY, CDR2 SVGAGI (reference sequence). The CDR3 is 14 residues long. The CDR3 loop is CASRISSGTYGYTF. CDR3 coding DNA: TGTGCCAGCAGGATCTCGTCTGGGACCTATGGCTACACCTTC.

This clone was found a few times. The CDR3 nucleotides are TGTGCCAGCAGTTTATTGGGGGGCACTGAAGCTTTCTTT. It yields the protein CASSLLGGTEAFF. The gene calls are TRBV27 and TRBJ1-1; a possible D gene is TRBD1 (5 bases). Germline CDR1 reads MNHEY; CDR2 reads SMNVEV (reference sequence). CDR3 length: 13 amino acids. V was clipped by 1 base and J by 4 bases, with 7 bases between them.

The chain links TRBV7-9 to TRBJ2-1; TRBD2 is a possible D gene (7 bases). V lost 5 bases to trimming and J lost 5 bases, with 19 bases between them. The CDR3 is 16 residues long. Germline loops: CDR1 SEHNR, CDR2 FQNEAQ (reference sequence). DNA for the CDR3: TGTGCCAGCAGCATCCGAGAGGGGGGGACCCACAATGAGCAGTTCTTC. Amino acid sequence: CASSIREGGTHNEQFF.

The chain employs TRBV30 and TRBJ1-1, with D uncertain. V lost 0 bases and J lost 7, with 6 bases in between. CDR1 is GTSNPN, CDR2 SVGIG, per germline (reference sequence). This CDR3 region has 11 residues. Here the CDR3 reads CAWSVEFEAFF. CDR3 sequence (DNA): TGTGCCTGGAGTGTAGAGTTTGAAGCTTTCTTT. Drawing the rest from reference TRBV30 and TRBJ1-1, the complete variable domain is SQTIHQWPATLVQPVGSPLSLECTVEGTSNPNLYWYRQAAGRGLQLLFYSVGIGQISSEVPQNLSASRPQDRQFILSSKKLLLSDSGFYLCAWSVEFEAFFGQGTRLTVV.

This chain joins TRBV7-2 and TRBJ2-6; 10 nucleotides agree with TRBD2. The CDR3 has 22 residues. The ends lost 0 bases at V and 2 bases at J; junction bases unmatched: 16. Germline CDR1 SGHTA, CDR2 FQGNSA. CDR3 sequence reads: CASSLANRIRTSGLTGANVLTF. CDR3 bases: TGTGCCAGCAGCTTAGCTAACAGGATTAGGACTAGCGGTCTGACTGGGGCCAACGTCCTGACTTTC.

The chain combines TRBV10-1 with TRBJ1-1; 7 bases map to TRBD1. Germline loops: CDR1 WNHNN, CDR2 SYGVQD (reference sequence). The CDR3 length is 14 residues. J was trimmed by 7 bases and V by 3 bases; bases with no gene match: 8. The CDR3 bases are TGCGCCAGCAGTGAACGACAGGGTCGGGGTGAAGCTTTCTTT. This gives the protein CASSERQGRGEAFF.

The genes are TRBV28 and TRBJ2-7, with 10 bases fitting TRBD1. The CDR3 totals 15 residues. Germline V gives CDR1 MDHEN, CDR2 SYDVKM. V lost 5 bases, J lost 5 bases, and 9 bases stayed unmatched. The CDR3: CASSSSGTGAHEQYF. The DNA for the CDR3 is TGTGCCAGCAGTAGCTCCGGGACAGGGGCCCACGAGCAGTACTTC.

This chain connects TRBV7-2 to TRBJ2-2; 9 bases are shared with TRBD2. Germline trimming cut 1 base from V and 15 bases from J; bases unmatched to any gene: 12. This CDR3 has 15 residues. Germline CDR1 reads SGHTA; CDR2 reads FQGNSA. CDR3 bases: TGTGCCAGCAGCTTAGTACCGTCTAGCGGGGTCTATGTGTTTTTT. This encodes CASSLVPSSGVYVFF.

This chain connects TRBV7-9 to TRBJ2-1, with D unresolved. Per germline, CDR1 SEHNR and CDR2 FQNEAQ (reference sequence). CDR3 length equals 15 residues. V shed 5 bases and J shed 5 bases, with 16 bases lying between them. The CDR3 sequence is CASSRGEARNNEQFF. The CDR3 DNA reads as TGTGCCAGCAGCCGTGGCGAAGCGCGCAACAATGAGCAGTTCTTC.

This sequence joins TRBV19 and TRBJ2-6; D unresolved. This CDR3 is 16 amino acids long. With 4 bases removed from V and 0 bases from J, the gap between germline ends came to 10 bases. Germline V lookup: CDR1 LNHDA, CDR2 SQIVND (reference sequence). The CDR3 DNA follows: TGTGCCAGTAGTAGCAGGCAAGGCTCTGGGGCCAACGTCCTGACTTTC. It translates to CASSSRQGSGANVLTF.

The chain links TRBV5-6 to TRBJ1-3; 9 bases are shared with TRBD1. Germline values: CDR1 SGHDT, CDR2 YYEEEE. CDR3 size: 18 residues. The trim removed 6 bases at V and 1 base at J, leaving 14 bases unmatched. This chain's CDR3 is CASNHRNRQGESGNTIYF. The CDR3 nucleotides are TGTGCCAGCAACCATAGAAATCGACAGGGGGAATCTGGAAACACCATATATTTT.